This TCR beta chain emerged from a study of blood T cell repertoires in COVID-19. Across the study: Sources were T cells, B-cell-depleted T cells, or PBMCs; the material itself was cDNA or gDNA.

This clone occurred once. Germline CDR1 SNHLY, CDR2 FYNNEI. V was clipped by 6 bases and J by 2 bases; unmatched bases: 1. CDR3 size: 14 residues. Method: immunoSEQ multiplex PCR; TCRdb's copy keeps in-frame clones and lacks some. The table shows tens of thousands of clones, with roughly 76% occurring only once. The sample comprised peripheral blood. V gene TRBV2 combines with J gene TRBJ1-5; 10 nucleotides agree with TRBD1. The TCR was taken from an elderly man with COVID-19, enrolled during active disease. The CDR3 reads CASSGTGGNQPQHF. The CDR3 bases are TGTGCCAGCAGCGGGACAGGGGGCAATCAGCCCCAGCATTTT.